The rows below give T cell receptor beta chains drawn from one sample of a study of T-cell reconstitution after alpha-beta-depleted transplantation in children. TCRdb analysed the PCR reads with MiXCR anew, one entry per CDR3 protein. The table lists hundreds of thousands of distinct CDR3 sequences, around a sixth of them singletons, with 0.85% to 1.3% in the top ten. The material was PBMCs from the stem cell graft donor, obtained from the stem cell graft. These receptors were obtained from a human donor who donated a stem cell graft to a child with acute myeloid leukemia. Each CDR3 is given without its conserved first and last residue.

v_call cdr3_aa
TRBV12-3/TRBV12-4 ASRGQGQPQH
TRBV5-1 ASSFIPLRGRGEAF
TRBV6-5 ASSYSGGRYGYT
TRBV5-1 ASSIGESSYNSPLH
TRBV7-6 ASSLEWQPTGNTEAF
TRBV30 ACLGPGLAGGVQY
TRBV20-1 SATLGLVNEQF
TRBV12-3/TRBV12-4 ASSLVQANSPLH
TRBV10-2 ASSEGRGRGKNIQY
TRBV20-1 SAGTGIYSGANVLT
TRBV7-9 ASRFGQSGNTIY
TRBV20-1 SARGTSTNQPQH
TRBV24-1 ATSPLNTDTQY
TRBV4-1 ASSQEPPGPYNEQF
TRBV20-1 SARQGPPSLYGYT
TRBV5-1 ASSAPPEREQY
TRBV12-3/TRBV12-4 ASSPDSDYGYT
TRBV9 ASSVDRLAPSREQF
TRBV29-1 SVVQEGQPQH
TRBV2 ASSEEGVSGLGATEAF
TRBV29-1 SAMRGDTEAF
TRBV20-1 SAIRWTASNYGYT
TRBV29-1 SVFFGGSHEQY
TRBV3-1 ASSHPFDRAYEQY
TRBV7-2 ASSRGQGGSPLH
TRBV20-1 SARPGGRGDTQY
TRBV12-3/TRBV12-4 ASRRTAGTVNTGELF